One sample yielded the 26 T cell receptor beta chains listed below, sequenced in a study of control samples from healthy donors and cancer patients. Measured with immunoSEQ multiplex PCR; TCRdb has only the in-frame clones, and not every one. The table records 65,000 to 95,000 clones, over 75% of them present only once. The sequencing sample was made of blood. Every receptor here comes from a man aged 50-59 years in good health.

This clone was seen once. The chain carries TRBV2 and TRBJ2-7, with 14 bases fitting TRBD2. Germline CDR1 and CDR2: SNHLY and FYNNEI. V dropped 7 bases and J dropped 1; count of bases not matched to a gene: 3. CDR3 length: 15 residues. Written as DNA, the CDR3 is TGTGCCAGCACCGGACTAGCGGGAGGTTCCTACGAGCAGTACTTC. This translates into CASTGLAGGSYEQYF.

The gene calls are TRBV24-1 and TRBJ1-2, with a possible D match to TRBD1 (5 bases). The CDR3 consists of 14 residues. The germline CDR1 and CDR2 sequences are KGHDR and SFDVKD. The V end was cut by 4 bases, the J end by 8 bases, with 16 bases between. In nucleotides, the CDR3 is TGTGCCACCAGTGACCCAGGGATTGGTAGGGGCTACACCTTC. It translates to CATSDPGIGRGYTF.

The V and J genes are TRBV4-3 and TRBJ1-1; 7 nucleotides agree with TRBD1. The junction had 6 bases not matched to a gene; V was cut back by 1 base and J by 4 bases. The CDR3 covers 15 residues. Per the germline V gene, CDR1 is LGHNA and CDR2 is YSLEER. The CDR3 loop reads CASSQGRQGGTEAFF. Written as DNA, the CDR3 is TGCGCCAGCAGCCAAGGCCGCCAGGGGGGCACTGAAGCTTTCTTT.

V and J are TRBV28 and TRBJ2-7; a possible D gene is TRBD2 (5 bases). The germline gives CDR1 MDHEN, CDR2 SYDVKM. This CDR3 contains 14 residues. Trimming shortened V by 5 bases and J by 0 bases, and 11 bases separated the two germline ends. CDR3 protein: CASSEGQSSYEQYF. CDR3 in DNA: TGTGCCAGCAGTGAGGGCCAGAGCTCCTACGAGCAGTACTTC.

The chain is built from TRBV9 and TRBJ2-1; 8 bases are a match to TRBD2. Germline loops: CDR1 SGDLS, CDR2 YYNGEE. The CDR3 extends over 14 amino acids. The trim removed 3 bases at V and 6 bases at J, leaving 5 bases unmatched. The CDR3 spells CASSAGGPSNEQFF. The CDR3 DNA reads TGTGCCAGCAGCGCGGGAGGGCCTAGCAATGAGCAGTTCTTC.

This chain connects TRBV15 to TRBJ1-5; 9 bases match TRBD1. The V gene's germline CDR1 is LNHNV and CDR2 YYDKDF (reference sequence). CDR3 size: 12 residues. The junction had 2 bases not matched to a gene; V was cut back by 5 bases and J by 9 bases. This CDR3 is CATSGQGRPQHF. The CDR3 nucleotides read TGTGCCACCAGCGGACAGGGGAGGCCCCAGCATTTT.

V and J are TRBV29-1 and TRBJ1-2; a weak D match, TRBD1 (5 bases). There are 11 residues in the CDR3. Germline V gene data show CDR1 as SQVTM and CDR2 as ANQGSEA. Trimming shortened V by 1 base and J by 6 bases, and 6 bases separated the two germline ends. As DNA, the CDR3 is TGCAGCGTTGAAGGGGGCAATGGCTACACCTTC. Its protein product is CSVEGGNGYTF.

This chain uses TRBV15 with TRBJ1-4; D is ambiguous. The CDR3 contains 14 residues. The ends were cut back, 3 bases at V and 3 bases at J, with 8 bases in the middle. Per the germline V gene, CDR1 is LNHNV and CDR2 is YYDKDF (reference sequence). This chain's CDR3 is CATSRTVANEKLFF. The CDR3, as DNA: TGTGCCACCAGCAGGACCGTAGCTAATGAAAAACTGTTTTTT.

CDR3 coding DNA: TGTGCCAGCAGCCGGGACAGGGATAATCAGCCCCAGCATTTT. It is translated as CASSRDRDNQPQHF. V and J are TRBV2 and TRBJ1-5, with 9 bases fitting TRBD1. The CDR3 spans 14 residues. V lost 6 bases to trimming and J lost 4 bases; unmatched junction nucleotides: 4. Per the germline V gene, CDR1 is SNHLY and CDR2 is FYNNEI. The whole variable domain, remainder taken from reference TRBV2 and TRBJ1-5, is EPEVTQTPSHQVTQMGQEVILRCVPISNHLYFYWYRQILGQKVEFLVSFYNNEISEKSEIFDDQFSVERPDGSNFTLKIRSTKLEDSAMYFCASSRDRDNQPQHFGDGTRLSIL.

V usage is TRBV5-1 and J usage is TRBJ2-3; D is uncertain. Trimming cost V 0 bases and J 4 bases, with 9 bases left between them. Germline loops: CDR1 SGHRS, CDR2 YFSETQ. This CDR3 contains 14 residues. This chain's CDR3 is CASSLGRPADTQYF. CDR3 DNA sequence: TGCGCCAGCAGCTTGGGTCGCCCCGCAGATACGCAGTATTTT.

This chain uses TRBV5-5 with TRBJ2-4; no firm D call. Per germline, CDR1 SGHKS and CDR2 YYEKEE (reference sequence). V was shortened by 0 bases and J by 6 bases, with 16 bases between the two germline ends. The CDR3 has 16 amino acids. CDR3 sequence (DNA): TGTGCCAGCAGCTTGGAGGTTAGGTACCCAAGAAACATTCAGTACTTC. This codes for CASSLEVRYPRNIQYF.

The rearrangement joins TRBV19 to TRBJ1-4; tentative D call: TRBD1 (5 bases). Per the germline V gene, CDR1 is LNHDA and CDR2 is SQIVND (reference sequence). The V end was cut by 7 bases, the J end by 6 bases, with 15 bases between. The CDR3 length is 14 residues. The chain's CDR3 is CASKTLARDEKLFF. The CDR3 DNA reads TGTGCCAGTAAGACCCTGGCCAGGGATGAAAAACTGTTTTTT.

V gene TRBV19 combines with J gene TRBJ2-1, with 9 nucleotides matching TRBD2. CDR1 is LNHDA and CDR2 is SQIVND in the germline V gene (reference sequence). V was clipped by 10 bases and J by 0 bases; unmatched bases: 10. The CDR3 runs 16 residues. The CDR3 coding sequence is TGTGCCACCCGGAGGCGGGGGGGTTCCTCCTACAATGAGCAGTTCTTC. Encoded protein: CATRRRGGSSYNEQFF. Filled out from reference TRBV19 and TRBJ2-1, the complete variable domain reads DGGITQSPKYLFRKEGQNVTLSCEQNLNHDAMYWYRQDPGQGLRLIYYSQIVNDFQKGDIAEGYSVSREKKESFPLTVTSAQKNPTAFYLCATRRRGGSSYNEQFFGPGTRLTVL.

The rearrangement uses TRBV15 and TRBJ2-5; D gene uncertain. Per germline, CDR1 LNHNV and CDR2 YYDKDF (reference sequence). The CDR3 is 13 residues long. Trimming removed 1 base from V and 5 bases from J, with 8 bases in between. The CDR3 region is CATSRGLEETQYF. The CDR3 nucleotides read TGTGCCACCAGCAGAGGCCTAGAGGAGACCCAGTACTTC. Using reference TRBV15 and TRBJ2-5 for the parts outside the CDR3, the full variable domain is DAMVIQNPRYQVTQFGKPVTLSCSQTLNHNVMYWYQQKSSQAPKLLFHYYDKDFNNEADTPDNFQSRRPNTSFCFLDIRSPGLGDTAMYLCATSRGLEETQYFGPGTRLLVL.

The DNA for the CDR3 is TGTGCCAGCAGTTCCACAGTGTCCTCCTACAATGAGCAGTTCTTC. It encodes CASSSTVSSYNEQFF. This sequence joins TRBV6-6 and TRBJ2-1; D is undetermined. V shed 4 bases and J shed 0 bases, with 10 bases lying between them. Germline V gives CDR1 MNHNY, CDR2 SVGAGI (reference sequence). This CDR3 has 15 residues.

This sequence joins TRBV4-2 and TRBJ2-1, with TRBD2 identical over 9 bases. V shed 1 base, J shed 9 bases, and the junction held 16 bases outside the gene matches. CDR1 and CDR2 from the germline V gene are LGHNA and YNFKEQ. The CDR3 consists of 18 residues. The CDR3 coding sequence is TGTGCCAGCAGCCAAGTCGCCAGCGGGGGGCCCCGTGGGGGTGAGCAGTTCTTC. Residues: CASSQVASGGPRGGEQFF.

The rearrangement links TRBV5-4 to TRBJ1-1, with TRBD1 as a possible D gene (6 bases). The CDR3 loop spans 15 amino acids. The germline gives CDR1 SGHNT, CDR2 YYREEE (reference sequence). V gave up 3 bases and J gave up 4 bases, with 16 bases separating them. CDR3 loop: CASSSPQGHVTEAFF. DNA for the CDR3: TGTGCCAGCAGCTCCCCCCAGGGGCACGTCACTGAAGCTTTCTTT.

This clone was counted once. The chain joins TRBV5-1 to TRBJ2-2, with D perhaps TRBD1 (5 bases). V gave up 0 bases and J gave up 3 bases, with 15 bases separating them. The length of the CDR3 is 17 residues. Germline values: CDR1 SGHRS, CDR2 YFSETQ. CDR3 amino acids: CASSLDIRAGYTGELFF. CDR3 sequence (DNA): TGCGCCAGCAGCTTGGATATCCGGGCAGGGTACACCGGGGAGCTGTTTTTT.

The chain has TRBV5-1 and TRBJ1-1, with TRBD1 as a possible D gene (5 bases). Looked up from germline, CDR1 is SGHRS and CDR2 is YFSETQ. Trimming pared 6 bases from V and 6 bases from J, leaving 12 bases between. The CDR3 is made up of 12 amino acids. The CDR3: CASKGGTAEAFF. In DNA, the CDR3 is TGCGCCAGCAAAGGTGGGACCGCTGAAGCTTTCTTT.

This clone has just one count. The chain recombines TRBV5-1 with TRBJ1-1, with no clear D. V gave up 2 bases and J gave up 5 bases, with 10 bases separating them. Looked up from germline, CDR1 is SGHRS and CDR2 is YFSETQ. The CDR3 extends over 13 amino acids. The CDR3 region has the DNA TGCGCCAGCAGCTTTGAATCGGGGACTGAAGCTTTCTTT. Its translation: CASSFESGTEAFF.

The count of this clone is one. The chain employs TRBV7-3 and TRBJ2-5; D is possibly TRBD2 (5 bases). This CDR3 has 14 amino acids. The germline V gene has CDR1 SGHTA and CDR2 FQGTGA. V lost 4 bases and J lost 4, with 13 bases in between. CDR3: CASSSSGEGETQYF. CDR3 nucleotides: TGTGCCAGCAGCTCGTCCGGGGAAGGAGAGACCCAGTACTTC.

V usage is TRBV4-1 and J usage is TRBJ2-5; tentatively, D is TRBD2 (6 bases). The V gene lost 0 bases and the J gene lost 5 bases, with 16 bases spanning the gap. Germline V lookup: CDR1 MGHRA, CDR2 YSYEKL. The CDR3 is made up of 16 amino acids. The CDR3: CASSQDPGLLWETQYF. CDR3 coding DNA: TGCGCCAGCAGCCAAGATCCGGGACTCCTCTGGGAGACCCAGTACTTC.

V is TRBV24-1 and J is TRBJ1-5; TRBD1 might be the D (6 bases). The V and J ends lost 4 bases and 1 base respectively, with 13 bases between them. There are 16 residues in the CDR3. Per the germline V gene, CDR1 is KGHDR and CDR2 is SFDVKD. The CDR3 DNA reads TGTGCCACCAGTGAACTGGGACATGACAGCAATCAGCCCCAGCATTTT. Translating gives CATSELGHDSNQPQHF.

The chain couples TRBV13 to TRBJ2-3; 9 bases fit TRBD2. This CDR3 is built from 14 residues. V lost 5 bases, J lost 5 bases, and 5 bases stayed unmatched. Germline values: CDR1 PRHDT, CDR2 FYEKMQ (reference sequence). The CDR3 DNA sequence: TGTGCCAGCAGCCCCCGACTAGCGGAAGATACGCAGTATTTT. Amino acids: CASSPRLAEDTQYF.

J is TRBJ1-2 and V is TRBV15; D not resolved. This CDR3 spans 14 amino acids. V lost 2 bases and J lost 8, with 15 bases in between. Per germline, CDR1 LNHNV and CDR2 YYDKDF (reference sequence). This chain's CDR3 is CATSRPTGSEGYTF. The CDR3 DNA sequence: TGTGCCACCAGCAGACCGACGGGAAGTGAGGGCTACACCTTC. Based on the CDR3 plus reference TRBV15 and TRBJ1-2, the full variable domain is DAMVIQNPRYQVTQFGKPVTLSCSQTLNHNVMYWYQQKSSQAPKLLFHYYDKDFNNEADTPDNFQSRRPNTSFCFLDIRSPGLGDTAMYLCATSRPTGSEGYTFGSGTRLTVV.

The rearrangement uses TRBV19 and TRBJ1-2; 9 bases are shared with TRBD1. J lost 4 bases, V lost 3 bases, and 6 bases had no gene match. The CDR3 contains 15 residues. Per germline, CDR1 LNHDA and CDR2 SQIVND (reference sequence). The CDR3 loop reads CASSIFGQGLYGYTF. CDR3 DNA sequence: TGTGCCAGTAGTATCTTTGGACAGGGGCTCTATGGCTACACCTTC.